This T cell receptor (beta chain) was retrieved from a study of technical replicates of blood from several donors. Here immunoSEQ multiplex PCR was the method, and the copy in TCRdb shows in-frame clones only, minus some. The repertoire includes approximately 94,000 clones, 95% to 97% of them detected once, and about 0.39% sits in the top ten. The sequenced sample was T cells isolated from PBMCs. The clonotype was recovered from a human donor in good health.

CDR3 sequence reads: CASSTVQGAGYTF. DNA of the CDR3: TGTGCCAGCAGCACCGTACAGGGCGCTGGCTACACCTTC. The chain recombines TRBV5-6 with TRBJ1-2; perhaps TRBD1 as D (6 bases). V lost 4 bases and J 7 bases, leaving 14 bases between the germline ends. The length of the CDR3 is 13 residues. Germline V gene lookup returns CDR1 SGHDT and CDR2 YYEEEE.